One sample yielded the 12 T cell receptor beta chains listed below, sequenced in a study of early stage breast cancer tumors. Repertoires were generated with immunoSEQ multiplex PCR, while TCRdb's copy carries only in-frame clones and drops some. This sample has approximately 48,000 clones, with about 93% found just once. Sequences were obtained from blood. The receptors stem from a person in their 70s with breast cancer.

The CDR3, as DNA: TGTGCCAGCAGCACGGGGGAGGGAACTGAAGCTTTCTTT. As protein: CASSTGEGTEAFF. This chain joins TRBV5-4 and TRBJ1-1; TRBD1 might be the D (5 bases). V was clipped by 4 bases and J by 5 bases, with 12 bases between them. The V gene's germline CDR1 is SGHNT and CDR2 YYREEE (reference sequence). The CDR3 length is 13 residues.

V and J are TRBV7-2 and TRBJ1-1, with D hard to call. CDR3 size: 15 residues. Germline CDR1 is SGHTA and CDR2 is FQGNSA. The V end lost 3 bases, the J end lost 4 bases, and 15 bases lay between the germline ends. CDR3 nucleotides: TGTGCCAGCAGCTTCCTTGAGGGAGAGAGCACTGAAGCTTTCTTT. It is translated as CASSFLEGESTEAFF. Drawing the rest from reference TRBV7-2 and TRBJ1-1, the complete variable domain is GAGVSQSPSNKVTEKGKDVELRCDPISGHTALYWYRQSLGQGLEFLIYFQGNSAPDKSGLPSDRFSAERTGGSVSTLTIQRTQQEDSAVYLCASSFLEGESTEAFFGQGTRLTVV.

A single count supports this clone. The chain recombines TRBV7-2 with TRBJ1-2; TRBD1 matches at 9 bases. The trim removed 1 base at V and 5 bases at J, leaving 5 bases unmatched. Germline-derived CDR1 and CDR2 are SGHTA and FQGNSA. The CDR3 length is 15 residues. The CDR3 nucleotides read TGTGCCAGCAGCTTAGGGGACAGGGAAGGGTATGGCTACACCTTC. This codes for CASSLGDREGYGYTF.

The chain is built from TRBV2 and TRBJ1-1; D is perhaps TRBD1 (5 bases). Germline CDR1 and CDR2: SNHLY and FYNNEI. This CDR3 region has 13 residues. V was cut by 6 bases and J by 0 bases, with 8 bases left in between. The CDR3 DNA reads TGTGCCAGCAGGCGGGGCATGAACACTGAAGCTTTCTTT. Translating it yields CASRRGMNTEAFF.

This chain joins TRBV7-2 and TRBJ1-2, with D tentatively TRBD1 (6 bases). CDR1 SGHTA and CDR2 FQGNSA come from the germline V gene. Trimming left V 0 bases short and J 8 bases short, with 16 bases between. This CDR3 is 15 amino acids long. The CDR3 DNA follows: TGTGCCAGCAGCTTAGCGCGGGGGGGCCTAGAGGGCTACACCTTC. Residues: CASSLARGGLEGYTF.

The rearrangement links TRBV7-9 to TRBJ2-3; possible D gene TRBD2, 6 bases. Germline assignment: CDR1 SEHNR and CDR2 FQNEAQ (reference sequence). The CDR3 extends over 14 amino acids. V was shortened by 5 bases and J by 3 bases, with 12 bases between the two germline ends. The CDR3 nucleotides are TGTGCCAGCAGCACCGGACTAACAACAGATACGCAGTATTTT. Its protein product is CASSTGLTTDTQYF.

The chain is built from TRBV19 and TRBJ2-7; 9 bases are a match to TRBD2. The germline CDR1 and CDR2 sequences are LNHDA and SQIVND (reference sequence). The CDR3 has 13 residues. The V segment lost 9 bases and the J segment 5 bases; nucleotides outside the gene matches: 8. The CDR3 DNA reads TGTGCCAGGACGGGACTAGCATGGGACGAGCAGTACTTC. Translated, it gives CARTGLAWDEQYF.

The chain recombines TRBV7-2 with TRBJ2-1, with 9 nucleotides matching TRBD2. The trim removed 5 bases at V and 6 bases at J, leaving 5 bases unmatched. There are 14 residues in the CDR3. Germline V gene data show CDR1 as SGHTA and CDR2 as FQGNSA. The CDR3 here is CASSPQRGANEQFF. In DNA form, the CDR3 reads TGTGCCAGCAGCCCCCAGCGGGGGGCCAATGAGCAGTTCTTC.

This clone was detected a few times. The chain joins TRBV30 to TRBJ2-5, with 7 bases that match TRBD2. CDR3 length equals 13 residues. The V and J ends lost 8 bases and 4 bases, in that order; junction bases with no gene match: 10. CDR1 and CDR2 from the germline V gene are GTSNPN and SVGIG (reference sequence). CDR3 sequence (DNA): TGTGCCGGGGAGGCCGGCGGGGGAGAGACCCAGTACTTC. Translation gives CAGEAGGGETQYF.

Only a few counts were recorded for this clone. The chain recombines TRBV19 with TRBJ1-4, with unresolved D. This CDR3 contains 13 residues. Per germline, CDR1 LNHDA and CDR2 SQIVND (reference sequence). V was shortened by 4 bases and J by 8 bases, with 11 bases between the two germline ends. CDR3 residues: CASSTRAPEKLFF. DNA of the CDR3: TGTGCCAGTAGTACAAGAGCCCCCGAAAAACTGTTTTTT.

This clone was observed once. The chain uses TRBV11-3 and TRBJ2-1; no clear D gene. V gave up 1 base and J gave up 7 bases, with 8 bases separating them. The CDR3 totals 13 residues. Germline V gene data show CDR1 as SGHNT and CDR2 as YENEEA. The CDR3 coding sequence is TGTGCCAGCAGCTTAGCCCCCCCTAATGAGCAGTTCTTC. Amino acids: CASSLAPPNEQFF.

V and J are TRBV6-8 and TRBJ2-5; the D gene is possibly TRBD1 (7 bases). Germline V gene lookup returns CDR1 MNHGY and CDR2 SAAAGT. V was clipped by 0 bases and J by 2 bases, with 31 bases between them. The CDR3 is made up of 22 amino acids. The CDR3 region has the DNA TGTGCCAGCAGTTACTCGACGTGGCCCGCGGGGCGACAGGGCCCGACACAAGAGACCCAGTACTTC. Amino acid sequence: CASSYSTWPAGRQGPTQETQYF.